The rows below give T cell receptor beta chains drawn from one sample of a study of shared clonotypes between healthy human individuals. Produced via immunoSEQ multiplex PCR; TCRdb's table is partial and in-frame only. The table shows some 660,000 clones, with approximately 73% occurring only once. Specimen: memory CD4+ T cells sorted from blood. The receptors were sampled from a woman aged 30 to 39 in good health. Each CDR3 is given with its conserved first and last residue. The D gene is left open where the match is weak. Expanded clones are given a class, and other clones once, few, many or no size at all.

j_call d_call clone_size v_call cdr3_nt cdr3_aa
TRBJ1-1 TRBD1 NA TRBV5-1 TGCGCCAGCAGCTTGGGGACGACAGGGGAGAATGAAGCTTTCTTT CASSLGTTGENEAFF
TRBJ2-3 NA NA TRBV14 TGTGCCAGCAGGGACGCTGGGGATACGCAGTATTTT CASRDAGDTQYF
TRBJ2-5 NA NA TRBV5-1 TGCGCCAGCAGCCCGGAAGTAGGGCAAGAGACCCAGTACTTC CASSPEVGQETQYF
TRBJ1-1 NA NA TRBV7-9 TGTGCCAGCAGCCCCCTTAAGTCCTATACCATGAACACTGAAGCTTTCTTT CASSPLKSYTMNTEAFF
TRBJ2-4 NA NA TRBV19 TGTGCCAGTAGTATAGTGTTGGACGTCCTGCTACAACCAAAAGCCAAAAACATTCAGTACTTC CASSIVLDVLLQPKAKNIQYF
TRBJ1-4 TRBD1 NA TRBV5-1 TGCGCCAGCAGCTTGGACGGGACAGCCGAGAGGAAACTGTTTTTT CASSLDGTAERKLFF
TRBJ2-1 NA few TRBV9 TGTGCCAGCAGCGTACTACCCGCGGGTTATGAGCAGTTCTTC CASSVLPAGYEQFF
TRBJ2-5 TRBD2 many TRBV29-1 TGCAGCGGCAGGACTAGCGGGAGGGGAGAGACCCAGTACTTC CSGRTSGRGETQYF
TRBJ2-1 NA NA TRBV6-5 TGTGCCAGCAGTTACGCGACGGGGTCTCTGAATGAGCAGTTCTTC CASSYATGSLNEQFF
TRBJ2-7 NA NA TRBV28 TGTGCCAGCAGTTTATTCACTAGCAGGGACGAGCAGTACTTC CASSLFTSRDEQYF
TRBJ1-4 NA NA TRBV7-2 TGTGCCAGCAGCTTAGAATTAAGGGATGAAAAACTGTTTTTT CASSLELRDEKLFF
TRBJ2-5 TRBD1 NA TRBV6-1 TGTGCCAGCGGAGGACAGGGGGCGTTGGGGACCCAGTACTTC CASGGQGALGTQYF
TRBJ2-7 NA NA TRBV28 TGTGCCAGCAGTTTACCTCCGGATTTCACAGGGTACTACGAGCAGTACTTC CASSLPPDFTGYYEQYF
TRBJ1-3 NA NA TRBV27 TGTGCCAGCAGTTTCGTTCCACCTTTAAGGACAGCCTGGAACACCATATATTTT CASSFVPPLRTAWNTIYF
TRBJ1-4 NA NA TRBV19 TGTGCCAGTAGTCCGCGGACAGCAACTAATGAAAAACTGTTTTTT CASSPRTATNEKLFF
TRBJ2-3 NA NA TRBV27 TGTGCCAGCAGTGCAGCCCTGGGCAGCCCCACAGATACGCAGTATTTT CASSAALGSPTDTQYF
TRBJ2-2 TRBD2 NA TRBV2 TGTGCCAGCAGTCGACTAGCGGGAGTTGTCGGGGAGCTGTTTTTT CASSRLAGVVGELFF
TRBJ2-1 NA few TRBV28 TGTGCCAGCAGTCTCGACAATGAGCAGTTCTTC CASSLDNEQFF
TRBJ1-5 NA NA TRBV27 TGTGCCAGCAGTTTACAGAGCAATCAGCCCCAGCATTTT CASSLQSNQPQHF
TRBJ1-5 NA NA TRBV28 TGTGCCAGCACCCAAGGGGTTCAGCCCCAGCATTTT CASTQGVQPQHF
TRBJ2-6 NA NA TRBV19 TGTGCCAGTAGTACCCGACCGGGACGAAGTTCCGCCTCGACTGGGGCCAACGTCCTGACTTTC CASSTRPGRSSASTGANVLTF
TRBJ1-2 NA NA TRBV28 TGTGCCATCCCGCGGGGGGCCGGCTCGGCGAACTATGGCTACACCTTC CAIPRGAGSANYGYTF
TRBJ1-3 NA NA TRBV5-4 TGTGCCAGCAGCCAGACAGGTGGAAACACCATATATTTT CASSQTGGNTIYF
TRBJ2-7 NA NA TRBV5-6 TGTGCCAGCAGCTCAAGAGGCAGGCAAAGCGAGCAGTACTTC CASSSRGRQSEQYF
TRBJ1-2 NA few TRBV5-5 TGTGCCAGCAGCTTCGGAGACTACTATGGCTACACCTTC CASSFGDYYGYTF
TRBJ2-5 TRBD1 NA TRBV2 TGTGCCAGCAGTGTATCAACAGGGGGCATGAAACAGTACTTC CASSVSTGGMKQYF
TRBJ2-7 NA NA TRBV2 TGTGCCAGCGGCCCTCTAGCGTCACAAGTAGCCGAGCAGTACTTC CASGPLASQVAEQYF
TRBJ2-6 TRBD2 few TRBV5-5 TGTGCCAGCAGCCACAAAGGGACTAGCGGGACAGGGGCCAACGTCCTGACTTTC CASSHKGTSGTGANVLTF
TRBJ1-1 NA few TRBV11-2 TGTGCCAGCAGCTTAGCCCCAGTGAACACTGAAGCTTTCTTT CASSLAPVNTEAFF
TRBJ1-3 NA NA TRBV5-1 TGCGCCAGCAGTAATGGCTTGGGTGGATCCATATATTTT CASSNGLGGSIYF
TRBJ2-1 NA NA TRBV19 TGTGCCGACCCCCATGAGAGTGCCCTAGGCTACAATGAGCAGTTCTTC CADPHESALGYNEQFF